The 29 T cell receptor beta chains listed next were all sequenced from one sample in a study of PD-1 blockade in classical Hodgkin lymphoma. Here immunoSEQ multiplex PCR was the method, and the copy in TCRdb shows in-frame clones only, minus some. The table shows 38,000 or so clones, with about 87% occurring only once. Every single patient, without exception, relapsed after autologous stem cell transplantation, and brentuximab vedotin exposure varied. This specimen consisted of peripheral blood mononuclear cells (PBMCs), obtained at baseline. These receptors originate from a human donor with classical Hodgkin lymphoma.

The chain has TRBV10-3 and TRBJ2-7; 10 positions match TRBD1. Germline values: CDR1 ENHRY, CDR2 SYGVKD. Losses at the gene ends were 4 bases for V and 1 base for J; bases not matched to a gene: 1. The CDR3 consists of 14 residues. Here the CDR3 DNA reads TGTGCCATCAGTGCGGGACAGGGGTCCTACGAGCAGTACTTC. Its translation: CAISAGQGSYEQYF.

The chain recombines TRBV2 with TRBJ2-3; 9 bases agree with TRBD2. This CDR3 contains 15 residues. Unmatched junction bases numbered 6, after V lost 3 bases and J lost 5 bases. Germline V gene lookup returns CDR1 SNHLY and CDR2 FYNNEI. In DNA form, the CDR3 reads TGTGCCAGCAGTGAGGAGCGGGGGGCGGGAGATACGCAGTATTTT. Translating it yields CASSEERGAGDTQYF.

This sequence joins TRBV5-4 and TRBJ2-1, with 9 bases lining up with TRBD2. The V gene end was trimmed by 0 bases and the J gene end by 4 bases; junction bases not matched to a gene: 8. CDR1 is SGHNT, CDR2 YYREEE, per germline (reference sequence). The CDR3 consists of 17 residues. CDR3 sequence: CASSLGGERGAYNEQFF. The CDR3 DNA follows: TGTGCCAGCAGCTTGGGTGGGGAGCGGGGGGCGTACAATGAGCAGTTCTTC.

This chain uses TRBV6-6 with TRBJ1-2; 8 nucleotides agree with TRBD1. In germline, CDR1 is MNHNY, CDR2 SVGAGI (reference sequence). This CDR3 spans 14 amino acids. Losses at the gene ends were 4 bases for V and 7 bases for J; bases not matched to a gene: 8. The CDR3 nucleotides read TGTGCCAGCAGTTCCCTGACAGGGGAGATTGGCTACACCTTC. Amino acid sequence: CASSSLTGEIGYTF.

CDR3 region: CASSKGLAGGANTGELFF. CDR3 DNA sequence: TGTGCCAGCAGCAAGGGACTAGCGGGAGGGGCGAACACCGGGGAGCTGTTTTTT. V usage is TRBV11-3 and J usage is TRBJ2-2; 16 positions agree with TRBD2. The CDR3 is made up of 18 amino acids. Germline CDR1 reads SGHNT; CDR2 reads YENEEA. With 5 bases clipped from V and 0 bases from J, the junction kept 3 bases outside the gene matches.

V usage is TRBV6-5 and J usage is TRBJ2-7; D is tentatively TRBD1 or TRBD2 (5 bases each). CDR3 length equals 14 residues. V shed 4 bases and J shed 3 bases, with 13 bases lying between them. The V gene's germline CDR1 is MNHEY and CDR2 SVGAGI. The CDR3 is CASSWSGPYYEQYF. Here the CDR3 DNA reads TGTGCCAGCAGTTGGTCGGGACCCTACTACGAGCAGTACTTC.

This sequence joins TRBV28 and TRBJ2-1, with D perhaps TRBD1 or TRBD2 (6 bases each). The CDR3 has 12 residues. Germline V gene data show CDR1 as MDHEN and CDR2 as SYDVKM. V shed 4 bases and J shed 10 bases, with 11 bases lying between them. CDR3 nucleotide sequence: TGTGCCAGCAGTTCAGGGGCGGGGGAGCAGTTCTTC. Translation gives CASSSGAGEQFF. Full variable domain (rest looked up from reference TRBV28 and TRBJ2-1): DVKVTQSSRYLVKRTGEKVFLECVQDMDHENMFWYRQDPGLGLRLIYFSYDVKMKEKGDIPEGYSVSREKKERFSLILESASTNQTSMYLCASSSGAGEQFFGPGTRLTVL.

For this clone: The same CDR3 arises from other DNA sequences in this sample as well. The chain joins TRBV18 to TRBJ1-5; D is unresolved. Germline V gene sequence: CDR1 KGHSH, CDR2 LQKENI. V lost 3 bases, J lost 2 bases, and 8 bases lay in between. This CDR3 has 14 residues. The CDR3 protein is CASSPAGGNQPQHF. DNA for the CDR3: TGTGCCAGCTCACCCGCCGGCGGCAATCAGCCCCAGCATTTT.

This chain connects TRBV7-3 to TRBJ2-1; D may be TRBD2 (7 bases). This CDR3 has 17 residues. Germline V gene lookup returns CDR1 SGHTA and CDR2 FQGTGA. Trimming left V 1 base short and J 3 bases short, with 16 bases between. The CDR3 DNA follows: TGTGCCAGCAGCTTAAAGGGCGGGGGCACCGTCTACAATGAGCAGTTCTTC. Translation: CASSLKGGGTVYNEQFF. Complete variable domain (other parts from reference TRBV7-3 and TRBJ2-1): GAGVSQTPSNKVTEKGKYVELRCDPISGHTALYWYRQSLGQGPEFLIYFQGTGAADDSGLPNDRFFAVRPEGSVSTLKIQRTERGDSAVYLCASSLKGGGTVYNEQFFGPGTRLTVL.

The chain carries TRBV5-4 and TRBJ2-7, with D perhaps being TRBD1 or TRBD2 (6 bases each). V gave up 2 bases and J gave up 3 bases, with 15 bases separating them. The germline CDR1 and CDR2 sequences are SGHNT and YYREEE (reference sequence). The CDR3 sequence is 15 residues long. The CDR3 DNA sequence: TGTGCCAGCAGCTTATCGAGGGGGGCTTTCTACGAGCAGTACTTC. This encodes CASSLSRGAFYEQYF.

The CDR3 DNA is TGTGCCAGCAGATATCGGGACAGCTCCTACGAGCAGTACTTC. As protein: CASRYRDSSYEQYF. The gene calls are TRBV7-8 and TRBJ2-7; 7 nucleotides line up with TRBD1. CDR3 length: 14 amino acids. Losses at the gene ends were 6 bases for V and 0 bases for J; bases not matched to a gene: 5. CDR1 SGHVS and CDR2 FQNEAQ come from the germline V gene.

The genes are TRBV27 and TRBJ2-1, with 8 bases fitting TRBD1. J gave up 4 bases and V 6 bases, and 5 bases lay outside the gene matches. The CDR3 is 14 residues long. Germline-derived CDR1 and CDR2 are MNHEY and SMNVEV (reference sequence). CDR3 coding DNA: TGTGCCAGCAGGCGGACAGGGCGATACAATGAGCAGTTCTTC. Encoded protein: CASRRTGRYNEQFF.

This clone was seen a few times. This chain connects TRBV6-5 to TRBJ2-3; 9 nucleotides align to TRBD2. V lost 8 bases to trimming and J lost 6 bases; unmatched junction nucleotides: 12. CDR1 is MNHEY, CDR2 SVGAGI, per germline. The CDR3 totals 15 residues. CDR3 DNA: TGTGCCAGCGGGAACCCGGGACTAGCATCGGATACGCAGTATTTT. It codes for CASGNPGLASDTQYF.

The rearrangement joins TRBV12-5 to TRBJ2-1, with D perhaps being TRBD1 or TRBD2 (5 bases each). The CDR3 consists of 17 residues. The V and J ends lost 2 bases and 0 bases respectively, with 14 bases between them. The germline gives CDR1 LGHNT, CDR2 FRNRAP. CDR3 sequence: CASGLSREWYSYNEQFF. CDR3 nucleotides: TGTGCTAGTGGTTTGAGCAGGGAGTGGTACTCCTACAATGAGCAGTTCTTC.

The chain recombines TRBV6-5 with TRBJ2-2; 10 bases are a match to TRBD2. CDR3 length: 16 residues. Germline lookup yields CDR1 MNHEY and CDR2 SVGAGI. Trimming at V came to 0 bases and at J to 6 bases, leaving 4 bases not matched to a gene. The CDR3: CASSYSGLAISGELFF. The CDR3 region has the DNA TGTGCCAGCAGTTACTCGGGACTAGCGATCTCCGGGGAGCTGTTTTTT.

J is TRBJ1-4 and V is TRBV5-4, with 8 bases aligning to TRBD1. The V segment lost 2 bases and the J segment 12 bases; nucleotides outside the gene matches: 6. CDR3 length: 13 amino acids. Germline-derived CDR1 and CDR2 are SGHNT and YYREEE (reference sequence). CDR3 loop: CASSFSQGEQLFF. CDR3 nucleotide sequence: TGTGCCAGCAGCTTTTCACAGGGGGAACAACTGTTTTTT.

The CDR3 DNA reads TGTGCCAGCAGCTTACGCCGGGGAGCCTACGAGCAGTACTTC. This encodes CASSLRRGAYEQYF. The genes are TRBV13 and TRBJ2-7; the D gene is possibly TRBD2 (5 bases). Trimming cost V 2 bases and J 2 bases, with 10 bases left between them. CDR3 length: 14 residues. Germline values: CDR1 PRHDT, CDR2 FYEKMQ (reference sequence).

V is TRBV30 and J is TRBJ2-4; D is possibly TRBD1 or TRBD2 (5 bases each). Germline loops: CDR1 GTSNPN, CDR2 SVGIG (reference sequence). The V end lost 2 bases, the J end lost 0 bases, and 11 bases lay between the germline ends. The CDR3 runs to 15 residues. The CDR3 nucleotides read TGTGCCTGGAGTACCTCCGGGACAGCCAAAAACATTCAGTACTTC. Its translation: CAWSTSGTAKNIQYF.

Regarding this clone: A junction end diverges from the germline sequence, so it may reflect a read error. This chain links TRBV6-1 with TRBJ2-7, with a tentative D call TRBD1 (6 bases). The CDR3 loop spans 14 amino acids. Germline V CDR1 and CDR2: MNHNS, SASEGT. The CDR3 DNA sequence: TGTGCCATCAGTCCAACGGACAGCTCCTACGAGCAGTACTTC. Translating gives CAISPTDSSYEQYF.

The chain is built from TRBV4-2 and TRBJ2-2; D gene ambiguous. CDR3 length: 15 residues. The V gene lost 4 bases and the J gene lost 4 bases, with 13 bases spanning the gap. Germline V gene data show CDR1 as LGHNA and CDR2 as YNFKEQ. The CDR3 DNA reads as TGTGCCAGCAGCCTCGACACCCGAAGCACCGGGGAGCTGTTTTTT. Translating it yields CASSLDTRSTGELFF.

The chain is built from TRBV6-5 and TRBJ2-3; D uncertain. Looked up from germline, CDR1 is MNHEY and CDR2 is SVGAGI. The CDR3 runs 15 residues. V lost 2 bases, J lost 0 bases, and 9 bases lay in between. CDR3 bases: TGTGCCAGCAGTTACAGGGTTTATAGCACAGATACGCAGTATTTT. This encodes CASSYRVYSTDTQYF.

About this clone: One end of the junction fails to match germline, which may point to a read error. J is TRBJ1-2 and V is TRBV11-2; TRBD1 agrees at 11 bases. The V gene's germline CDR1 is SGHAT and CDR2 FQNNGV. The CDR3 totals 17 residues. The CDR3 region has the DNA TGTGCCAACAGCTTAGATCGTGGACAGGGGGCGAGGTATGGCCACACCTTC. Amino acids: CANSLDRGQGARYGHTF.

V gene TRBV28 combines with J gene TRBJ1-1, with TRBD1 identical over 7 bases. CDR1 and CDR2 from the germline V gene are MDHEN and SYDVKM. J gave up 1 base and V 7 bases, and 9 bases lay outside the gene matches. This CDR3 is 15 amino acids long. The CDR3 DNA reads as TGTGCCAGCACGGCAGGGGGTAGCAGGAACACTGAAGCTTTCTTT. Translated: CASTAGGSRNTEAFF.

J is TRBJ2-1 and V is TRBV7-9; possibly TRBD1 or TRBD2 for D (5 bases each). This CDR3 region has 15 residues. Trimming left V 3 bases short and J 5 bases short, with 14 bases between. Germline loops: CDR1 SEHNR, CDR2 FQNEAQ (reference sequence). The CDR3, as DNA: TGTGCCAGCAGCTTCCACTGGGACCTCCACAATGAGCAGTTCTTC. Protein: CASSFHWDLHNEQFF.

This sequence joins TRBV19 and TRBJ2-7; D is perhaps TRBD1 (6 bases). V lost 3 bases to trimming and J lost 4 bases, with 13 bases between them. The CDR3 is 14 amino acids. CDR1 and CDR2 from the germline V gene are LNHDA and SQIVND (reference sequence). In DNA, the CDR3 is TGTGCCAGTAGTATGAACAGGGTGGAGTACGAGCAGTACTTC. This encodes CASSMNRVEYEQYF.

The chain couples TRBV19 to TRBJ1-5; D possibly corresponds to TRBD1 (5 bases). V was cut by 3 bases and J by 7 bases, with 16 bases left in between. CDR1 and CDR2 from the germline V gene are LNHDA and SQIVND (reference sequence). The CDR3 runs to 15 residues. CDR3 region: CASSIGTFVGQPQHF. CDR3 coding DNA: TGTGCCAGTAGTATCGGGACTTTTGTGGGCCAGCCCCAGCATTTT.

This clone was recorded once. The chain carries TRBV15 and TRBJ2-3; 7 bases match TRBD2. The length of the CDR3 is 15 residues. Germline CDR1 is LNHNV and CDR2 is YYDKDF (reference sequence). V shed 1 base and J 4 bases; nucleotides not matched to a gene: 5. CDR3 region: CATSRAGGEADTQYF. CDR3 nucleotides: TGTGCCACCAGCAGAGCGGGAGGCGAGGCAGATACGCAGTATTTT.

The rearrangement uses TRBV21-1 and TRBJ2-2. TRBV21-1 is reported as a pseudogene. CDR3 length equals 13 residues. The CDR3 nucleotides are TGTGCCAGCAGCAAAGAAGTCACCGGGGAGCTGTTTTTT. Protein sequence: CASSKEVTGELFF.

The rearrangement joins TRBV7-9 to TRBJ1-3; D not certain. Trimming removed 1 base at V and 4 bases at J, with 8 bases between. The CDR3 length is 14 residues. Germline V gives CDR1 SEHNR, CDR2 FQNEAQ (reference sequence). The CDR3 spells CASSLEVYGNTIYF. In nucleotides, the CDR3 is TGTGCCAGCAGCTTAGAGGTTTACGGAAACACCATATATTTT.